This passage covers 16 T cell receptor beta chains from one sample sequenced in a study of blood T cells in healthy people across ages. It was with a sample-barcoded 5' primer and a J-beta primer mix that a second PCR of roughly 7 to 12 cycles was run. TCRdb fed the 5' RACE reads into MiXCR, producing one record per CDR3 protein. The sample contains about 1.4 million distinct CDR3 sequences, 59% of which appear only once. Sequences were obtained from blood. The receptor source for this set is a man between 18 and 29 years old in good health.

This sequence joins TRBV2 and TRBJ2-1; D gene ambiguous. The CDR3 has 9 residues. V lost 3 bases and J lost 11, with 2 bases in between. Germline assignment: CDR1 SNHLY and CDR2 FYNNEI. This chain's CDR3 is CASSEQQFF. As DNA, the CDR3 is TGTGCCAGCAGTGAGCAGCAGTTCTTC.

This clonotype showed up just a few times. The chain carries TRBV18 and TRBJ1-1; TRBD1 is a possible D gene (5 bases). The germline V and J ends were trimmed by 5 bases and 1 base, with 11 bases remaining between them. CDR1 is KGHSH, CDR2 LQKENI, per germline. The CDR3 spans 14 residues. The CDR3 loop is CASSGGRGNTEAFF. For the CDR3, the DNA is TGTGCCAGCTCAGGTGGTAGGGGGAACACTGAAGCTTTCTTT.

The chain couples TRBV7-2 to TRBJ1-1; D not certain. CDR3 length: 16 residues. CDR1 and CDR2 (germline): SGHTA, FQGNSA. V dropped 1 base and J dropped 2 bases, with 14 bases sitting between them. CDR3 loop: CASSLVYSSQNTEAFF. The CDR3 nucleotides are TGTGCCAGCAGCTTAGTCTATAGCAGTCAAAACACTGAAGCTTTCTTT. The full variable domain, with the rest looked up from reference TRBV7-2 and TRBJ1-1, is GAGVSQSPSNKVTEKGKDVELRCDPISGHTALYWYRQSLGQGLEFLIYFQGNSAPDKSGLPSDRFSAERTGGSVSTLTIQRTQQEDSAVYLCASSLVYSSQNTEAFFGQGTRLTVV.

This clonotype was seen just once. The chain combines TRBV19 with TRBJ2-3; no firm D call. The CDR3 loop spans 13 amino acids. Deletions cut 5 bases from V and 4 bases from J, with 10 bases between. In germline, CDR1 is LNHDA, CDR2 SQIVND (reference sequence). The CDR3 sequence: CASSDLKSDTQYF. The CDR3 DNA follows: TGTGCCAGTAGTGATCTCAAATCAGATACGCAGTATTTT.

The chain employs TRBV20-1 and TRBJ2-5; 8 bases are a match to TRBD1. This CDR3 has 17 residues. Trimming removed 4 bases from V and 11 bases from J; junction bases left unmatched: 24. Germline V gene lookup returns CDR1 DFQATT and CDR2 SNEGSKA (reference sequence). The CDR3 region is CSAIDEDRGRFVYEQYF. CDR3 sequence (DNA): TGCAGTGCTATAGACGAAGACAGGGGCCGGTTCGTCTATGAGCAGTACTTC.

This clonotype was counted between two and nine times. CDR3 DNA sequence: TGTGCCAGCAGTTTGGGCAGCCACAGCACAGATACGCAGTATTTT. Residues: CASSLGSHSTDTQYF. V gene TRBV27 combines with J gene TRBJ2-3; D is ambiguous. CDR3 size: 15 residues. Germline CDR1 MNHEY, CDR2 SMNVEV (reference sequence). Between the trimmed V and J ends, which lost 3 bases and 0 bases, there was a span of 10 bases.

This sequence joins TRBV28 and TRBJ1-2; TRBD1 matches 12 bases. Germline V gene data show CDR1 as MDHEN and CDR2 as SYDVKM. The CDR3 is made up of 14 amino acids. V shed 7 bases and J 7 bases; nucleotides not matched to a gene: 7. CDR3 sequence: CASIGTGGGGGYTF. The CDR3 DNA reads as TGTGCCAGCATAGGGACAGGGGGCGGCGGTGGCTACACCTTC.

This rearrangement joins TRBV4-1 to TRBJ2-2; D unresolved. This CDR3 is 12 amino acids long. Germline values: CDR1 MGHRA, CDR2 YSYEKL. Between the trimmed V and J ends, which lost 2 bases and 7 bases, there was a span of 5 bases. The CDR3 is CASSQSGGELFF. For the CDR3, the DNA is TGCGCCAGCAGCCAATCCGGCGGGGAGCTGTTTTTT.

This chain connects TRBV12-3 or TRBV12-4 to TRBJ2-3; 9 positions match TRBD1. The CDR3 runs to 16 residues. The junction had 6 bases not matched to a gene; V was cut back by 1 base and J by 4 bases. The CDR3 nucleotides read TGTGCCAGCAGTTTAGGGACAGGGGTCGTCGCAGATACGCAGTATTTT. It specifies CASSLGTGVVADTQYF.

This rearrangement joins TRBV20-1 to TRBJ2-1, with 14 nucleotides matching TRBD2. Germline V gene data show CDR1 as DFQATT and CDR2 as SNEGSKA (reference sequence). The CDR3 has 15 amino acids. V lost 3 bases, J lost 9 bases, and 7 bases stayed unmatched. In nucleotides, the CDR3 is TGCAGTGCTAGGGGACTAGCGGGGGCAATGGGTGAGCAGTTCTTC. Translating it yields CSARGLAGAMGEQFF.

This clonotype was seen more than once but under ten times. This chain joins TRBV28 and TRBJ2-1; D might be TRBD2 (5 bases). Germline V CDR1 and CDR2: MDHEN, SYDVKM. The length of the CDR3 is 15 residues. Trimming took off 5 bases at V and 8 bases at J, with 19 bases between the two ends. The chain's CDR3 is CASSRPGSGLHEQFF. CDR3 in DNA: TGTGCCAGCAGTCGTCCGGGATCCGGTCTACATGAGCAGTTCTTC.

V usage is TRBV12-5 and J usage is TRBJ2-1; the match to TRBD1 covers 10 bases. CDR1 LGHNT and CDR2 FRNRAP come from the germline V gene. V lost 4 bases and J lost 1; bases outside the gene matches: 4. This CDR3 has 16 amino acids. The CDR3 reads CASGWGTGESYNEQFF. The DNA for the CDR3 is TGTGCTAGTGGTTGGGGGACAGGGGAATCCTACAATGAGCAGTTCTTC.

A few counts support this clonotype. The chain employs TRBV3-1 and TRBJ2-1; TRBD2 aligns across 14 bases. Trimming removed 0 bases from V and 0 bases from J; junction bases left unmatched: 4. The CDR3 loop spans 19 amino acids. Germline CDR1 and CDR2: LGHDT and YNNKEL (reference sequence). The CDR3 nucleotides read TGTGCCAGCAGCCAAGAAGGGGGGACTAGCGGGGGCTCCTACAATGAGCAGTTCTTC. Protein: CASSQEGGTSGGSYNEQFF.

This clonotype was detected a few times. The chain combines TRBV29-1 with TRBJ1-1; D possibly corresponds to TRBD1 (5 bases). This CDR3 region has 15 residues. The V end lost 7 bases, the J end lost 4 bases, and 22 bases lay between the germline ends. Germline values: CDR1 SQVTM, CDR2 ANQGSEA. Written as DNA, the CDR3 is TGCAGCGGCAACTCAGGGTGGGGAGGGGTCACTGAAGCTTTCTTT. Amino acid sequence: CSGNSGWGGVTEAFF.

This clonotype was detected a few times. The chain employs TRBV27 and TRBJ2-1; D might be TRBD1 or TRBD2, each matching 6 bases. This CDR3 spans 16 amino acids. The V end lost 3 bases, the J end lost 1 base, and 13 bases lay between the germline ends. Germline V gene sequence: CDR1 MNHEY, CDR2 SMNVEV (reference sequence). The CDR3 spells CASSLLGGGSYNEQFF. The DNA for the CDR3 is TGTGCCAGCAGTTTGTTGGGGGGCGGTTCCTACAATGAGCAGTTCTTC.

The chain employs TRBV5-6 and TRBJ1-5; D may be TRBD1 (5 bases). CDR3 length equals 17 residues. Germline CDR1 is SGHDT and CDR2 is YYEEEE. V gave up 1 base and J gave up 1 base, with 15 bases separating them. In DNA form, the CDR3 reads TGTGCCAGCAGCTTGTCTTTGGCCAGGGCAAGCAATCAGCCCCAGCATTTT. This codes for CASSLSLARASNQPQHF.